The 8 T cell receptor beta chains reported below all come from one sample, sequenced in a study of T cell responses to AZD1222 COVID-19 vaccine. The repertoire was sequenced with immunoSEQ multiplex PCR; TCRdb's copy has only in-frame clones and lacks some. The sample lists around 120,000 clones, around 94% occurring once. The source was peripheral blood, collected on day 0 of AZD1222 vaccination. These receptors were obtained from an adult in good health.

The chain links TRBV11-2 to TRBJ1-6; D possibly corresponds to TRBD1 (5 bases). V lost 6 bases and J 14 bases, leaving 14 bases between the germline ends. Germline CDR1 is SGHAT and CDR2 is FQNNGV. The CDR3 covers 12 residues. The CDR3 DNA sequence: TGTGCCAGCAGGGGGCCAGGGCTTACCCTCCACTTT. Translated, it gives CASRGPGLTLHF.

The CDR3 reads CASCYPVGVNTEAFF. DNA for the CDR3: TGTGCCAGCTGCTATCCGGTGGGGGTGAACACTGAAGCTTTCTTT. The chain combines TRBV2 with TRBJ1-1; tentative D call: TRBD1 (5 bases). The CDR3 length is 15 residues. V was trimmed by 8 bases and J by 0 bases, leaving 16 bases between them. CDR1 SNHLY and CDR2 FYNNEI come from the germline V gene.

This clone has only one observation. This chain uses TRBV7-8 with TRBJ1-2; the D is unclear. Trimming removed 5 bases at V and 8 bases at J, with 24 bases between. This CDR3 is 16 amino acids long. The V gene's germline CDR1 is SGHVS and CDR2 FQNEAQ. This CDR3 reads CASSHKFGAAIGGYTF. DNA for the CDR3: TGTGCCAGCAGCCACAAATTCGGTGCGGCTATCGGAGGCTACACCTTC.

CDR3 DNA: TGTGCCAGCAGCCCCCACGCAGGGAACTCCTACAATGAGCAGTTCTTC. Amino acid sequence: CASSPHAGNSYNEQFF. The chain employs TRBV7-3 and TRBJ2-1, with D maybe TRBD1 (5 bases). The CDR3 spans 16 residues. Germline assignment: CDR1 SGHTA and CDR2 FQGTGA. The V end was cut by 5 bases, the J end by 0 bases, with 14 bases between.

The rearrangement uses TRBV4-3 and TRBJ1-2, with D possibly TRBD1 on 5 matching bases. The germline V gene has CDR1 LGHNA and CDR2 YSLEER. CDR3 size: 14 residues. V lost 0 bases and J lost 3, with 8 bases in between. Here the CDR3 reads CASSQDWGDYGYTF. DNA for the CDR3: TGCGCCAGCAGCCAAGATTGGGGGGACTATGGCTACACCTTC.

The table lists this clone with a count of one. The rearrangement links TRBV5-4 to TRBJ1-2, with 8 bases lining up with TRBD1. In germline, CDR1 is SGHNT, CDR2 YYREEE (reference sequence). CDR3 length equals 16 residues. Unmatched junction bases numbered 10, after V lost 4 bases and J lost 2 bases. The CDR3 region is CASSPGGGQVNYGYTF. CDR3 DNA: TGTGCCAGCAGCCCCGGGGGGGGACAGGTCAACTATGGCTACACCTTC.

This clone was counted once. The V gene is TRBV10-2, the J gene TRBJ1-4; D call uncertain. The CDR3 has 14 residues. V was pared by 6 bases and J by 6 bases, with 14 bases between. Germline assignment: CDR1 WSHSY and CDR2 SAAADI. The chain's CDR3 is CASRTGSRDEKLFF. The CDR3 DNA reads as TGCGCCAGCAGGACCGGGTCGCGTGATGAAAAACTGTTTTTT.

The gene calls are TRBV6-5 and TRBJ2-3; no firm D call. CDR3 length: 11 residues. Per germline, CDR1 MNHEY and CDR2 SVGAGI. Trimming left V 6 bases short and J 5 bases short, with 6 bases between. The CDR3, as DNA: TGTGCCAGCAGCCGGCAAGATACGCAGTATTTT. Residues: CASSRQDTQYF.